The sample holds a few counts of the clone carrying this TCR beta chain. This specimen includes other DNA sequences encoding the same CDR3. Per germline, CDR1 SGHRS and CDR2 YFSETQ. The V segment lost 5 bases and the J segment 1 base; nucleotides outside the gene matches: 4. There are 14 residues in the CDR3. The data belong to a study of blood T cell repertoires in COVID-19. Overall study: COVID-19 samples collected from the United States, Italy and Spain covered acute and convalescent phases.

Data came from immunoSEQ multiplex PCR; TCRdb stores just in-frame clones and leaves some out. The repertoire holds over 150,000 clones, with 80% to 90% as singletons. The source is a woman in her seventies with COVID-19, enrolled during active disease. Sample: peripheral blood. This chain uses TRBV5-1 with TRBJ1-1; 8 nucleotides agree with TRBD1. CDR3 loop: CASSRGQGNTEAFF. CDR3 nucleotide sequence: TGCGCCAGCAGTCGAGGACAGGGGAACACTGAAGCTTTCTTT.